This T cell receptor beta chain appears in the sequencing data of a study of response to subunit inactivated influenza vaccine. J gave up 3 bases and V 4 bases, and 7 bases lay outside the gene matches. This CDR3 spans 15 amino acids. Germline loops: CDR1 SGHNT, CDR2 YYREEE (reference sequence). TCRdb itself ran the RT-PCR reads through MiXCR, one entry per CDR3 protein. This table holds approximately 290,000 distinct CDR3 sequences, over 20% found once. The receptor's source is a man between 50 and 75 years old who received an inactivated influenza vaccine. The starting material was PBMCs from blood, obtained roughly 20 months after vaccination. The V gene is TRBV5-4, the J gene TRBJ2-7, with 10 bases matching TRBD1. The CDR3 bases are TGTGCCAGCAGCAGCGGGACAGGGGAAGTCTACGAGCAGTACTTC. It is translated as CASSSGTGEVYEQYF.